Listed here are 10 T cell receptor beta chains from one sample, sequenced in a study of T cell repertoires in cytomegalovirus infection. Their antigen targets remain unknown. One entry per CDR3 protein, called by TCRdb with MiXCR from the reads. The top ten hold 13% of the sample, which has approximately 1,000,000 distinct CDR3 sequences, roughly a third seen once. This specimen was cultured CD8+ T cells from PBMCs, taken from culture after CMV antigen stimulation. These receptors were collected from a human donor in good health (CMV status not recorded). Some clones in this sample may be carry-over from other donors' samples.

This clonotype was detected once. The chain links TRBV7-9 to TRBJ2-5; 8 nucleotides match TRBD1. V gave up 8 bases and J gave up 6 bases; unmatched junction bases: 14. This CDR3 contains 15 residues. Germline V gene sequence: CDR1 SEHNR, CDR2 FQNEAQ (reference sequence). The CDR3 DNA reads TGTGCCAGCTCCCCCCTGACACAGGGGGTCAAGACCCAGTACTTC. Amino acid sequence: CASSPLTQGVKTQYF.

This clonotype was seen only a few times. The V and J genes are TRBV2 and TRBJ2-1; 7 bases agree with TRBD2. CDR3 length: 16 residues. Looked up from germline, CDR1 is SNHLY and CDR2 is FYNNEI. The trim removed 4 bases at V and 1 base at J, leaving 7 bases unmatched. CDR3 DNA sequence: TGTGCCAGCAGTGGATGGGACTATCCTTCCTACAATGAGCAGTTCTTC. Its translation is CASSGWDYPSYNEQFF.

The V and J genes are TRBV18 and TRBJ1-1; D is unclear. The CDR3 runs 13 residues. The V end lost 3 bases, the J end lost 3 bases, and 8 bases lay between the germline ends. Germline CDR1 reads KGHSH; CDR2 reads LQKENI. CDR3 in DNA: TGTGCCAGCTCACCGACTATAGACACTGAAGCTTTCTTT. Translation: CASSPTIDTEAFF.

A remark on this clonotype: A much larger clone lies a single base off, so this may be a read error. As the CDR3 is not closed by the conserved phenylalanine or tryptophan, this likely results from a read error. V gene TRBV7-6 combines with J gene TRBJ2-1, with D possibly called TRBD1 or TRBD2 (5 bases each). This CDR3 region has 12 residues. Germline V gene sequence: CDR1 SGHVS, CDR2 FNYEAQ. The V end lost 8 bases, the J end lost 5 bases, and 10 bases lay between the germline ends. CDR3 loop: CASRDGNNEQFL. CDR3 DNA sequence: TGTGCCAGCCGGGACGGCAACAATGAGCAGTTCCTC.

A few counts support this clonotype. V gene TRBV7-3 combines with J gene TRBJ2-2; a possible D gene is TRBD2 (6 bases). CDR3 size: 15 residues. V was clipped by 4 bases and J by 3 bases, with 12 bases between them. The V gene's germline CDR1 is SGHTA and CDR2 FQGTGA. CDR3: CASSSSGGHTGELFF. The CDR3 DNA reads TGTGCCAGCAGCTCCTCCGGGGGTCACACCGGGGAGCTGTTTTTT.

This clonotype was counted only a few times. The genes are TRBV2 and TRBJ1-2; TRBD1 is a possible D gene (6 bases). Trimming left V 7 bases short and J 6 bases short, with 9 bases between. Germline CDR1 and CDR2: SNHLY and FYNNEI. The CDR3 length is 11 residues. Here the CDR3 reads CASIQGHGYTF. The CDR3 coding sequence is TGTGCCAGCATCCAGGGGCATGGCTACACCTTC.

Worth noting for this clonotype: The junction does not match germline at one end; this may be a read error. V and J are TRBV5-6 and TRBJ2-1; D is unresolved. CDR1 and CDR2 (germline): SGHDT, YYEEEE. This CDR3 comprises 12 residues. In nucleotides, the CDR3 is TGTGCCAGCAGCTTGTTAAACAATAAGCAGTTCTTC. It is translated as CASSLLNNKQFF. Looking up the rest from reference TRBV5-6 and TRBJ2-1 gives the full variable domain: DAGVTQSPTHLIKTRGQQVTLRCSPKSGHDTVSWYQQALGQGPQFIFQYYEEEERQRGNFPDRFSGHQFPNYSSELNVNALLLGDSALYLCASSLLNNKQFFGPGTRLTVL.

The gene calls are TRBV27 and TRBJ1-5, with 11 nucleotides matching TRBD1. In germline, CDR1 is MNHEY, CDR2 SMNVEV (reference sequence). J gave up 4 bases and V 7 bases, and 6 bases lay outside the gene matches. This CDR3 contains 15 residues. Here the CDR3 DNA reads TGTGCCAGCAAGGACAGGGGGCGGGTGAATCAGCCCCAGCATTTT. This translates into CASKDRGRVNQPQHF.

In regard to this clonotype: Being one base from a much bigger clone, this may be a read error. This chain joins TRBV2 and TRBJ1-1, with D perhaps matching TRBD1 (5 bases). Looked up from germline, CDR1 is SNHLY and CDR2 is FYNNEI. The CDR3 spans 13 residues. V was trimmed by 3 bases and J by 4 bases, leaving 9 bases between them. CDR3 nucleotide sequence: TGTGCCAGCAGTGACGGGGGGGGCACTGAAGCTTTCTTT. This encodes CASSDGGGTEAFF.

The genes are TRBV19 and TRBJ2-7, with D unclear. The CDR3 is 13 amino acids. Germline V gene sequence: CDR1 LNHDA, CDR2 SQIVND (reference sequence). V dropped 3 bases and J dropped 4 bases, with 10 bases sitting between them. The CDR3 nucleotides read TGTGCCAGTAGTATTGGTCCTGCTTACGAGCAGTACTTC. Protein product: CASSIGPAYEQYF.